Listed here are 15 T cell receptor beta chains from one sample, sequenced in a study of CD8+ T cells in alopecia areata. Sequencing used cDNA as its template, made by extracting RNA and reverse transcribing it. The protocol was immunoSEQ multiplex PCR, while the TCRdb copy is restricted to in-frame clones and leaves out a portion. The sample lists fewer than 200,000 clones, approximately 59% occurring once. The sample's treatment: oral pan-JAK inhibitor, 5-10 mg twice daily. Sequences were derived from CD4+ T cells sorted from blood, sampled at approximately week 60, from a patient treated with tofacitinib. These receptor sequences come from a human donor with alopecia areata.

The V gene is TRBV5-6, the J gene TRBJ2-7; TRBD1 aligns across 8 bases. The V gene's germline CDR1 is SGHDT and CDR2 YYEEEE. The CDR3 has 14 residues. J gave up 3 bases and V 5 bases, and 7 bases lay outside the gene matches. CDR3 nucleotide sequence: TGTGCCAGCAGGAGTACCGGGACAGGCTACGAGCAGTACTTC. It is translated as CASRSTGTGYEQYF.

The rearrangement uses TRBV5-1 and TRBJ2-1; tentative D call: TRBD2 (6 bases). This CDR3 contains 14 residues. Deletions cut 5 bases from V and 6 bases from J, with 15 bases between. Per germline, CDR1 SGHRS and CDR2 YFSETQ. In nucleotides, the CDR3 is TGCGCCAGCAGTCCAGATGGAGGGACCAATGAGCAGTTCTTC. Protein product: CASSPDGGTNEQFF.

The chain employs TRBV27 and TRBJ2-2; TRBD2 aligns across 15 bases. The CDR3 runs 17 residues. From germline, CDR1 is MNHEY and CDR2 SMNVEV (reference sequence). V dropped 5 bases and J dropped 4; count of bases not matched to a gene: 5. The DNA for the CDR3 is TGTGCCAGCAGTCCGCGGACTAGCGGGGGGGTCACCGGGGAGCTGTTTTTT. As protein: CASSPRTSGGVTGELFF.

This clone was detected only a few times. Other DNA sequences in the same sample also yield this CDR3. The chain carries TRBV30 and TRBJ1-2; D may be TRBD1 (5 bases). Germline CDR1 reads GTSNPN; CDR2 reads SVGIG (reference sequence). V lost 0 bases to trimming and J lost 5 bases, with 10 bases between them. The CDR3 spans 13 residues. The chain's CDR3 is CAWSVRGGYGYTF. As DNA, the CDR3 is TGTGCCTGGAGTGTACGGGGGGGATATGGCTACACCTTC.

The gene calls are TRBV7-3 and TRBJ2-5; D gene unclear. The germline CDR1 and CDR2 sequences are SGHTA and FQGTGA. The ends were cut back, 2 bases at V and 6 bases at J, with 10 bases in the middle. The CDR3 has 13 residues. The CDR3 is CASSLEVLQTQYF. The CDR3 bases are TGTGCCAGCAGCTTAGAGGTTCTCCAGACCCAGTACTTC.

The rearrangement links TRBV30 to TRBJ1-1, with D hard to call. V was clipped by 3 bases and J by 1 base, with 9 bases between them. The germline V gene encodes CDR1 GTSNPN and CDR2 SVGIG (reference sequence). This CDR3 is built from 13 residues. CDR3 protein: CAWSPGPNTEAFF. The CDR3 DNA reads as TGTGCCTGGAGCCCCGGCCCGAACACTGAAGCTTTCTTT.

V is TRBV5-1 and J is TRBJ2-7; 8 bases are shared with TRBD1. The V segment lost 4 bases and the J segment 3 bases; nucleotides outside the gene matches: 9. The CDR3 runs 15 residues. Germline assignment: CDR1 SGHRS and CDR2 YFSETQ. The CDR3 coding sequence is TGCGCCAGCAGCGGAAAACAGGGGGTCAACTACGAGCAGTACTTC. Its protein is CASSGKQGVNYEQYF.

V usage is TRBV7-2 and J usage is TRBJ2-7; TRBD1 agrees at 7 bases. V lost 3 bases and J lost 3; bases outside the gene matches: 5. Germline CDR1 and CDR2: SGHTA and FQGNSA. CDR3 length: 14 residues. The CDR3 protein is CASSFPNRGYEQYF. In nucleotides, the CDR3 is TGTGCCAGCAGCTTCCCTAACAGGGGCTACGAGCAGTACTTC.

In its sample, this clone was seen a few times. DNA for the CDR3: TGTGCCTGGAACACCCGGACAGGGGGCGCTGGGGCCAACGTCCTGACTTTC. Translating it yields CAWNTRTGGAGANVLTF. The gene calls are TRBV30 and TRBJ2-6, with 11 nucleotides matching TRBD1. The V segment lost 4 bases and the J segment 2 bases; nucleotides outside the gene matches: 7. Germline CDR1 is GTSNPN and CDR2 is SVGIG (reference sequence). There are 17 residues in the CDR3.

The chain links TRBV7-2 to TRBJ1-1, with D perhaps matching TRBD1 (5 bases). In germline, CDR1 is SGHTA, CDR2 FQGNSA. The CDR3 runs to 16 residues. The V and J ends lost 5 bases and 4 bases respectively, with 20 bases between them. CDR3 DNA: TGTGCCAGCAGCCCGACCCTCAGGGTCTTGGGCACTGAAGCTTTCTTT. This codes for CASSPTLRVLGTEAFF.

The chain links TRBV29-1 to TRBJ2-5, with D possibly called TRBD1 or TRBD2 (5 bases each). Trimming cost V 3 bases and J 6 bases, with 11 bases left between them. CDR1 is SQVTM, CDR2 ANQGSEA, per germline. The CDR3 loop spans 12 amino acids. CDR3 DNA: TGCAGCGTTGACTTGGGGGAGAAGACCCAGTACTTC. This translates into CSVDLGEKTQYF.

This chain connects TRBV30 to TRBJ1-1; maybe TRBD1 (6 bases). Germline CDR1 is GTSNPN and CDR2 is SVGIG (reference sequence). V lost 1 base to trimming and J lost 8 bases, with 14 bases between them. The CDR3 contains 13 residues. As DNA, the CDR3 is TGTGCCTGGAGTGCTTATGACCAGGGGGAAGCTTTCTTT. Its protein product is CAWSAYDQGEAFF.

The chain combines TRBV4-1 with TRBJ2-5; no firm D call. V was clipped by 1 base and J by 5 bases, with 8 bases between them. The CDR3 totals 13 residues. The germline gives CDR1 MGHRA, CDR2 YSYEKL. The CDR3 region has the DNA TGCGCCAGCAGCCAAGGACGGATTGAGACCCAGTACTTC. It encodes CASSQGRIETQYF.

This chain joins TRBV15 and TRBJ1-5; D gene unclear. The V gene lost 0 bases and the J gene lost 2 bases, with 8 bases spanning the gap. Germline values: CDR1 LNHNV, CDR2 YYDKDF (reference sequence). The CDR3 is 15 residues long. In nucleotides, the CDR3 is TGTGCCACCAGCAGAGATCGAACAGGCAATCAGCCCCAGCATTTT. Protein product: CATSRDRTGNQPQHF.

This clone occurred once. V gene TRBV27 combines with J gene TRBJ1-5, with D possibly matching TRBD1 (5 bases). V shed 1 base and J shed 6 bases, with 13 bases lying between them. The CDR3 has 15 residues. Germline CDR1 reads MNHEY; CDR2 reads SMNVEV (reference sequence). CDR3 sequence: CASSLYSGNIQPQHF. The CDR3 DNA reads as TGTGCCAGCAGTTTATATTCAGGGAATATTCAGCCCCAGCATTTT.